This T cell receptor (beta chain) was retrieved from a study of cytomegalovirus exposure and HLA in healthy donors. Findings and caveats of the study: What a later analysis showed was that several of the most significant clusters appeared linked to common viral pathogens. CMV serostatus was the only immune exposure information that was available.

The CDR3 totals 17 residues. CDR1 and CDR2 from the germline V gene are LGHNA and YNFKEQ. With 4 bases clipped from V and 0 bases from J, the junction kept 4 bases outside the gene matches. The primer mix had 60 Vbeta and 13 Jbeta primers. The assay was immunoSEQ multiplex PCR, and TCRdb's table has in-frame clones only and misses some. The sample records over 85,000 clones, around 77% being singletons. Nominal health characterized the donors when sampled, though unrecorded immune exposures were likely. In its sample, this clone was seen a few times. The target antigen is unknown. This receptor was obtained from a man in his forties in good health and CMV-seronegative. Sequencing input: PBMCs. The V gene is TRBV4-2, the J gene TRBJ2-3, with 13 bases matching TRBD2. CDR3 region: CASSLGLAGTSTDTQYF. The CDR3 DNA reads TGTGCCAGCAGCCTGGGACTAGCGGGGACTAGCACAGATACGCAGTATTTT.